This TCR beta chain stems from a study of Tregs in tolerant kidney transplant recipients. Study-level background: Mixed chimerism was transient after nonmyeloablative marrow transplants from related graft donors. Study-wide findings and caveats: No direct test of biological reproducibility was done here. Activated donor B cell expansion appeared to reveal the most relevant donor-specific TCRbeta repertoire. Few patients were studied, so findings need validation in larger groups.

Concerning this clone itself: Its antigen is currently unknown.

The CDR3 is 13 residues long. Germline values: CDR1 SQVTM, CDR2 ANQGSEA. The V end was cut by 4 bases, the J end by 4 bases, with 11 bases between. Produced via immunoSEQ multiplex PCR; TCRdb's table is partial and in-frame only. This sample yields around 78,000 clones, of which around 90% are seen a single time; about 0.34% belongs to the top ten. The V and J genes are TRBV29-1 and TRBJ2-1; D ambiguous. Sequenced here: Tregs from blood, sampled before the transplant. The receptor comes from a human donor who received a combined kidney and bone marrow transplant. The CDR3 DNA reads TGCAGCGTTGTAAACAGCCATTACAATGAGCAGTTCTTC. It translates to CSVVNSHYNEQFF.